This T cell receptor (beta chain) was profiled in a study of graft-versus-host responses after intestinal transplantation. Overall study: Transplants were multivisceral, liver-intestinal, or isolated intestinal. Recipients uniformly received anti-thymocyte globulin induction, followed by tacrolimus and steroids for roughly three years.

Findings and limits, study-wide: Detection of GvH clones occurred in recipient marrow, and some had their first appearance in ileum or blood. Early declines in HvG clones that occurred post-transplant were associated with peak circulating GvH clone levels.

Tissue from the graft was processed to free its intraepithelial and lamina propria lymphocytes. Worth noting for this clone: Its antigen is currently unknown.

Generated by immunoSEQ multiplex PCR, the TCRdb table keeps only in-frame clones and is missing some. This sample has roughly 36,000 clones, with around 90% found just once. The sequenced sample was ileum tissue, obtained about 200 days after intestinal transplant. This receptor was taken from a human patient who received an intestinal transplant, so some T cells may come from the graft donor.

CDR3 residues: CASSLRTGLNEQFF. The CDR3 coding sequence is TGTGCCAGCAGCCTAAGGACAGGTCTTAATGAGCAGTTCTTC. The chain recombines TRBV7-8 with TRBJ2-1; the match to TRBD1 covers 7 bases. The CDR3 runs to 14 residues. After removal of 5 bases from V and 7 bases from J, the junction contained 8 bases not matched to a gene. Per germline, CDR1 SGHVS and CDR2 FQNEAQ. The variable domain in full, with the rest retrieved from reference TRBV7-8 and TRBJ2-1, is GAGVSQSPRYKVAKRGQDVALRCDPISGHVSLFWYQQALGQGPEFLTYFQNEAQLDKSGLPSDRFFAERPEGSVSTLKIQRTQQEDSAVYLCASSLRTGLNEQFFGPGTRLTVL.